This T cell receptor beta chain was sequenced in a study of CD4 and CD8 cells across lung adenocarcinoma regions. TCRdb used MiXCR to reprocess the PCR reads, holding one entry per CDR3 protein. This repertoire shows roughly 20,000 distinct CDR3 sequences, 54% found once; its top ten account for about 25%. This clonotype was observed at least ten times. J gave up 9 bases and V 4 bases, and 20 bases lay outside the gene matches. Germline CDR1 reads SGDLS; CDR2 reads YYNGEE. The CDR3 loop spans 19 amino acids. The receptor was derived from a female donor with lung adenocarcinoma. The CD4 and CD8 labels of this study may be unreliable. The chain joins TRBV9 to TRBJ2-1, with 12 positions matching TRBD2. Input material: CD8+ T cells from the center of a lung tumor. The CDR3 is CASSPRGLAGTRDGIEQFF. The CDR3 region has the DNA TGTGCCAGCAGCCCCCGAGGACTAGCGGGAACGCGTGATGGGATTGAGCAGTTCTTC. The full variable domain, with the rest looked up from reference TRBV9 and TRBJ2-1, is DSGVTQTPKHLITATGQRVTLRCSPRSGDLSVYWYQQSLDQGLQFLIQYYNGEERAKGNILERFSAQQFPDLHSELNLSSLELGDSALYFCASSPRGLAGTRDGIEQFFGPGTRLTVL.